The rows below give T cell receptor beta chains drawn from one sample of a study of T cell changes during pregnancy in multiple sclerosis. Clones were read by immunoSEQ multiplex PCR, and TCRdb kept only the in-frame ones, dropping some. The profile shows approximately 28,000 clones, 89% of them singletons. The specimen was CD8+ T cells from peripheral blood mononuclear cells, collected in the second trimester of pregnancy. All receptors derive from a female donor with multiple sclerosis, enrolled in a pregnancy study. Each CDR3 is given without its conserved first and last residue.

V: TRBV11-2; CDR3: ASSQSGSNEQF
V: TRBV9; CDR3: ASSAIAGGGETQY
V: TRBV5-5; CDR3: ASSLGIKGASYEQY
V: TRBV27; CDR3: ASSSSGTGIMDTQY
V: TRBV27; CDR3: ASSSLAANQETQY
V: TRBV5-8; CDR3: ASSLAPGPYEQY
V: TRBV2; CDR3: ASSRNEQF
V: TRBV27; CDR3: ASSFGTGGNEQF
V: TRBV7-2; CDR3: ASSFFESYEQY
V: TRBV14; CDR3: ASSHLDRENYGYT
V: TRBV25-1; CDR3: ASSATRDRLGEQY
V: TRBV27; CDR3: ASSLRSTGSGANVLT
V: TRBV7-6; CDR3: ASSLSPLDEQY
V: TRBV11-2; CDR3: ASSLDGSSGNTIY
V: TRBV6-5; CDR3: ASSYSQGAGELF
V: TRBV5-1; CDR3: ASSIGTGREKLF
V: TRBV4-2; CDR3: ASSQEGSSGANVLT
V: TRBV4-3; CDR3: ASSQSIAGEGDTQY
V: TRBV7-9; CDR3: ASSYGEAYGYT
V: TRBV7-9; CDR3: ASRSTSGGLRDNEQF
V: TRBV2; CDR3: ASSGTPNSNQPQH
V: TRBV27; CDR3: ASTLAGGNNEQF
V: TRBV7-8; CDR3: ASSPRRGPGSSTQY
V: TRBV9; CDR3: ASSGTGVAGARTDTQY
V: TRBV5-6; CDR3: ASSLNLAETQY
V: TRBV5-6; CDR3: ASSLFPATNEKLF
V: TRBV19; CDR3: ASSMRDSLQPQH
V: TRBV15; CDR3: ATSRAPGQGADTQY
V: TRBV10-3; CDR3: AISDTGNEDLYGYT
V: TRBV5-4; CDR3: ASSGDREGGETQY
V: TRBV27; CDR3: ASSSGGGYEQY
V: TRBV9; CDR3: ASSGGLAIQETQY
V: TRBV27; CDR3: ASTLRLAGNLGNEQF
V: TRBV6-4; CDR3: ASSDSQGGGEQF
V: TRBV19; CDR3: ASSIFASGTDTQY
V: TRBV27; CDR3: ASSLTSGSSDTGELF
V: TRBV27; CDR3: ASSYASGISTDTQY
V: TRBV7-9; CDR3: ASSWSDTEAF
V: TRBV25-1; CDR3: ASSTSGMQF
V: TRBV6-5; CDR3: ASSYPRDTYEQY
V: TRBV28; CDR3: ASSSPPGRPGLYDLDRQY
V: TRBV5-1; CDR3: ASSLSHFDSEAF
V: TRBV11-3; CDR3: ASREREDLEQY
V: TRBV25-1; CDR3: ASLGGVTYEQY
V: TRBV5-1; CDR3: ASSLETAAGNTIY
V: TRBV7-9; CDR3: ASSFGQSYEQY
V: TRBV7-6; CDR3: ASSFNLAGESTDTQY
V: TRBV25-1; CDR3: ASSVGLAGSYEQY